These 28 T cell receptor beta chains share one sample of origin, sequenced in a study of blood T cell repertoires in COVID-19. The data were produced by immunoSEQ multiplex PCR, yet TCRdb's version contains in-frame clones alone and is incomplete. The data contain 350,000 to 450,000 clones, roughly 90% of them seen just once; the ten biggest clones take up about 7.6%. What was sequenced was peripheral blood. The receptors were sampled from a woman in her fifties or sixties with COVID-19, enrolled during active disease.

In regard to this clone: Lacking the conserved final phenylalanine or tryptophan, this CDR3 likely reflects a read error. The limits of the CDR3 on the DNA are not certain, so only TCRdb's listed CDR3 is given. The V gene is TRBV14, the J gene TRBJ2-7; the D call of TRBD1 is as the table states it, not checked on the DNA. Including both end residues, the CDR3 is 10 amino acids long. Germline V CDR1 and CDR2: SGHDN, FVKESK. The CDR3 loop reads CASSQRDRPS.

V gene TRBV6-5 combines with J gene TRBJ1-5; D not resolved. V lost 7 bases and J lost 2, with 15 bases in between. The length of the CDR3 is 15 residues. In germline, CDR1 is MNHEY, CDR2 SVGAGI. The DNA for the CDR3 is TGTGCCAGCATGCGGAGCAGTAGTGGCAATCAGCCCCAGCATTTT. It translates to CASMRSSSGNQPQHF.

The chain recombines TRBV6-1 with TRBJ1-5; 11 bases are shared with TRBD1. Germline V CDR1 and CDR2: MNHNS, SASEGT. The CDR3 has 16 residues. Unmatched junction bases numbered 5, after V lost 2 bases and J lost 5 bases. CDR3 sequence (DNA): TGTGCCAGCAGTGAACAGGGACAGGGGGTACATCAGCCCCAGCATTTT. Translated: CASSEQGQGVHQPQHF.

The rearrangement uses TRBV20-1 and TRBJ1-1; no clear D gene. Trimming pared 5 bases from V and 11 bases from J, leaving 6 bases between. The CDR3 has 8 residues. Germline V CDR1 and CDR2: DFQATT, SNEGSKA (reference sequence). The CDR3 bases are TGCAGTGCTTCCCAGGCTTTCTTT. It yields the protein CSASQAFF.

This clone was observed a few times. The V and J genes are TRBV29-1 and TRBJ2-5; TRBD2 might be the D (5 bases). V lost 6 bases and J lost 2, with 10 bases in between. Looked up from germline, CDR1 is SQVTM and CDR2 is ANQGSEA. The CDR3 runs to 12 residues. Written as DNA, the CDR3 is TGCAGCGTGACTCCGGGGCAAGAGACCCAGTACTTC. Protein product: CSVTPGQETQYF.

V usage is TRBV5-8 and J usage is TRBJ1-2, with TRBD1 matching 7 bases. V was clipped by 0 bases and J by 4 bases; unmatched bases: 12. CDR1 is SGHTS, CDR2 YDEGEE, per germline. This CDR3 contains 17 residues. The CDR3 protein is CASSLGDRPRDSYGYTF. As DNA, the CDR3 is TGTGCCAGCAGCTTGGGGGACCGTCCCCGGGACAGCTATGGCTACACCTTC.

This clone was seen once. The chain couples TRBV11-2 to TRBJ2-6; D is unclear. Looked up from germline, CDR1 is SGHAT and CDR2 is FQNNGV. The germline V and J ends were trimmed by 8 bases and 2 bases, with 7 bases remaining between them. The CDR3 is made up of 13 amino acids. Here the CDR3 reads CASSHPGANVLTF. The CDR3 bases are TGTGCCAGCTCCCATCCTGGGGCCAACGTCCTGACTTTC.

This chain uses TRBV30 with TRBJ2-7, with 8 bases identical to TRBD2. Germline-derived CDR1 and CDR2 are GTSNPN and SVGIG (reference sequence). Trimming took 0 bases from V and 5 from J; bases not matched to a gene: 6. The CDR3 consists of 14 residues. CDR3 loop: CAWSVGGGLHEQYF. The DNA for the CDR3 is TGTGCCTGGAGTGTTGGCGGGGGGCTCCACGAGCAGTACTTC.

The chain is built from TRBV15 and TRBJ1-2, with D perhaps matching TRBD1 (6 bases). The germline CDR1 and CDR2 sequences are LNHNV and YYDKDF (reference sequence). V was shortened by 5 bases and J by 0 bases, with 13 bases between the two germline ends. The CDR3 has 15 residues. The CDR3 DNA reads TGTGCCACCAGCGCCGAACAGGGCGCTAACTATGGCTACACCTTC. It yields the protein CATSAEQGANYGYTF.

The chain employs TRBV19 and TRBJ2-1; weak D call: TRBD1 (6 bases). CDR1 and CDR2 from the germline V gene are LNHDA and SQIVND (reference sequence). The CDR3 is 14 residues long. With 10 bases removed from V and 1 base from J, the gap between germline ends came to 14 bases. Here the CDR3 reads CATWTEGSYNEQFF. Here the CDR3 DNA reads TGTGCCACCTGGACAGAAGGTTCCTACAATGAGCAGTTCTTC.

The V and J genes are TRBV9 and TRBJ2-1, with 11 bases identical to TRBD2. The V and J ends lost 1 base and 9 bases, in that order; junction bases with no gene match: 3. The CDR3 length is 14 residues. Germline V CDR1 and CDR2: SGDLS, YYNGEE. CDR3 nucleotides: TGTGCCAGCAGCGTAACTAGCGGGGGTGGTGAGCAGTTCTTC. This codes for CASSVTSGGGEQFF.

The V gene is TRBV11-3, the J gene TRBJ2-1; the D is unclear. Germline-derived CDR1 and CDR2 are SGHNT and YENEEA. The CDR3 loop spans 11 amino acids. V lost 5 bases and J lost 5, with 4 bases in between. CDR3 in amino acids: CASSQNNEQFF. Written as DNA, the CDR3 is TGTGCCAGCAGCCAAAACAATGAGCAGTTCTTC.

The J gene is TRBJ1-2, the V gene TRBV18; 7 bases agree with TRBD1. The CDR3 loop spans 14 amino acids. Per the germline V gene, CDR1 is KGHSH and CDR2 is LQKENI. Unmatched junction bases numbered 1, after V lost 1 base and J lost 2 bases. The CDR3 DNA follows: TGTGCCAGCTCACCACGGGACAGAAACTATGGCTACACCTTC. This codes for CASSPRDRNYGYTF.

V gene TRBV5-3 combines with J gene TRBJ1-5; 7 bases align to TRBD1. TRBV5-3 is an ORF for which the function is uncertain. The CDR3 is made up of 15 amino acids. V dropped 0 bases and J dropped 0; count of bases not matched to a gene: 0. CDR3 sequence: CARSLAGGSNQPQHF. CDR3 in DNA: TGTGCCAGAAGCTTGGCAGGGGGTAGCAATCAGCCCCAGCATTTT.

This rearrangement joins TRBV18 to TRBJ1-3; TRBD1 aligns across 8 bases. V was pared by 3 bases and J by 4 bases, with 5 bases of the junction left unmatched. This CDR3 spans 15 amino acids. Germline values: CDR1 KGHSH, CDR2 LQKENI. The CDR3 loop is CASSPRTGPGNTIYF. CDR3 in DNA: TGTGCCAGCTCACCTCGGACAGGGCCCGGAAACACCATATATTTT.

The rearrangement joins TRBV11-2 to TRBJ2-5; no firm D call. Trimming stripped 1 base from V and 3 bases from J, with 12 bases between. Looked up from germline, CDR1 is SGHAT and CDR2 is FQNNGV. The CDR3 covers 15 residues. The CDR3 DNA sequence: TGTGCCAGCAGCTTAGGCGGCAGAAACGAAGAGACCCAGTACTTC. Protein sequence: CASSLGGRNEETQYF.

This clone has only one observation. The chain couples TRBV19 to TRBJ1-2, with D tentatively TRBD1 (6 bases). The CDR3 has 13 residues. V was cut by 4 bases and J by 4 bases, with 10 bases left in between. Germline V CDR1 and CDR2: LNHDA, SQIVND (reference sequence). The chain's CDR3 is CASSTRDIYGYTF. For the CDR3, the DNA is TGTGCCAGTAGTACAAGGGACATCTATGGCTACACCTTC.

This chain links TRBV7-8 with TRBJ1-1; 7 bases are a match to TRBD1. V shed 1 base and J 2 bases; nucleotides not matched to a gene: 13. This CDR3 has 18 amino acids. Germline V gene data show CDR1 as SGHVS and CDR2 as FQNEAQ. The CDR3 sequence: CASSLGRRQGKQNTEAFF. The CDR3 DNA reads TGTGCCAGCAGCTTAGGACGAAGACAGGGAAAACAAAACACTGAAGCTTTCTTT.

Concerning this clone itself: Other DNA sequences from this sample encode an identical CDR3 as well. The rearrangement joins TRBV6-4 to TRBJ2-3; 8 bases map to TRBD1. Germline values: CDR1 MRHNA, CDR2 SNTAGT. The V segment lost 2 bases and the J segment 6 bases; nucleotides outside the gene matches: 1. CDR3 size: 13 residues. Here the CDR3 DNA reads TGTGCCAGCAGTGACCAGGGGGCCGATACGCAGTATTTT. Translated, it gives CASSDQGADTQYF.

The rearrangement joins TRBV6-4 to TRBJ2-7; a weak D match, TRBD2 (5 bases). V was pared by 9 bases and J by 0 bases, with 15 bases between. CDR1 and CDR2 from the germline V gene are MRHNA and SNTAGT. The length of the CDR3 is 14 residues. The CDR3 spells CASIGEGSSYEQYF. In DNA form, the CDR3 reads TGTGCCAGTATCGGAGAGGGCTCCTCCTACGAGCAGTACTTC.

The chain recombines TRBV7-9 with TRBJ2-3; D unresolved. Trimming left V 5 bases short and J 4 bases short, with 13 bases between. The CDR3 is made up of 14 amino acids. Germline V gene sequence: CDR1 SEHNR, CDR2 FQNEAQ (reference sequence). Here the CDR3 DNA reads TGTGCCAGCAGCCCCCAGTCCCTTTCAGATACGCAGTATTTT. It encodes CASSPQSLSDTQYF.

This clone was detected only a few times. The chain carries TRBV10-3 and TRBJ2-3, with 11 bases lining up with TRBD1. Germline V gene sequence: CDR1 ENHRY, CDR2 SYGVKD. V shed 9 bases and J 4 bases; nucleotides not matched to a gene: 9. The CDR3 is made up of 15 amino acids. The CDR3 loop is CAMTPGQGGADTQYF. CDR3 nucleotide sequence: TGTGCCATGACCCCGGGACAGGGGGGTGCAGATACGCAGTATTTT.

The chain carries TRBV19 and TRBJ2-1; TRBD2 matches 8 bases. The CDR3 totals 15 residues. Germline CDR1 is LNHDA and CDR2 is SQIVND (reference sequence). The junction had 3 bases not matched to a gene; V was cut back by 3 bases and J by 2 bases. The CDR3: CASSIIAGPYNEQFF. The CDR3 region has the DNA TGTGCCAGTAGTATTATAGCGGGACCCTACAATGAGCAGTTCTTC.

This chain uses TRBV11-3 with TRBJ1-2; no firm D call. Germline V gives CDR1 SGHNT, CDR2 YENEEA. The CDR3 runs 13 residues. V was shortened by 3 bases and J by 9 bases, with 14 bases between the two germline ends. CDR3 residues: CASSLLEGGSYTF. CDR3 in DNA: TGTGCCAGCAGCTTGTTAGAGGGCGGAAGCTACACCTTC.

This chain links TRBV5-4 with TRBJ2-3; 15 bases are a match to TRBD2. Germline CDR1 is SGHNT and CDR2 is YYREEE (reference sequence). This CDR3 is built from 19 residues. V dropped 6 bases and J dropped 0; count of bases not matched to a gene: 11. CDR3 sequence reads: CASTQFGLAGGFSTDTQYF. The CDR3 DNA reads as TGTGCCAGCACCCAGTTTGGACTAGCGGGGGGGTTTAGCACAGATACGCAGTATTTT.

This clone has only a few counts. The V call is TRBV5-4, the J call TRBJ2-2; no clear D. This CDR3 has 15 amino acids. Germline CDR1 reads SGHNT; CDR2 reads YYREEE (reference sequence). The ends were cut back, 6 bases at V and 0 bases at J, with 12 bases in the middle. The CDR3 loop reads CASNKAESNTGELFF. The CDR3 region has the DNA TGTGCCAGCAACAAGGCGGAATCGAACACCGGGGAGCTGTTTTTT.

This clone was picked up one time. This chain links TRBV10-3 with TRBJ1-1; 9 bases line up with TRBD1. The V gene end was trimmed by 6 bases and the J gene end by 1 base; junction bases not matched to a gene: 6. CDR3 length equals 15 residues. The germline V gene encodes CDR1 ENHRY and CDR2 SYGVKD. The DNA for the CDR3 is TGTGCCATCAGGTCAGACAGGGGGGGGAACACTGAAGCTTTCTTT. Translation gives CAIRSDRGGNTEAFF.

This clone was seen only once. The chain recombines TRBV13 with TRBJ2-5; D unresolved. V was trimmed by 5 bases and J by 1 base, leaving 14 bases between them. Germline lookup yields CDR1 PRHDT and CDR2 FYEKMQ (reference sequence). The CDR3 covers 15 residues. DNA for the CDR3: TGTGCCAGCAGCCCCTTTGGGCAGCTCCAAGAGACCCAGTACTTC. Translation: CASSPFGQLQETQYF.